This T cell receptor (beta chain) originates from a study of cytomegalovirus exposure and HLA in healthy donors. In the PCR, 60 Vbeta and 13 Jbeta primers were used. Measured with immunoSEQ multiplex PCR; TCRdb has only the in-frame clones, and not every one. The repertoire holds approximately 190,000 clones, 75% to 85% seen once, with 6.5% in the top ten. Specimen: PBMCs. The sequence was collected from a woman between 50 and 59 years old in good health and CMV-seropositive.

The CDR3 spells CASSLAGDLGELFF. CDR3 DNA: TGTGCCAGCTCTTTAGCGGGAGATCTCGGGGAGCTGTTTTTT. This chain connects TRBV7-8 to TRBJ2-2, with 9 bases identical to TRBD2. Germline CDR1 SGHVS, CDR2 FQNEAQ. V gave up 8 bases and J gave up 7 bases; unmatched junction bases: 8. The CDR3 loop spans 14 amino acids.